The following is a T cell receptor beta chain sequence with its context. The sample comes from a study of T-cell memory formation after mild COVID-19. The CDR3 is made up of 13 amino acids. Germline values: CDR1 MDHEN, CDR2 SYDVKM. V lost 11 bases and J 1 base, leaving 11 bases between the germline ends. One entry per CDR3 protein, called by TCRdb with MiXCR from the 5' RACE reads. This sample yields about 600,000 distinct CDR3 sequences, of which about a fifth are seen a single time; approximately 8.4% belongs to the top ten. Material for sequencing was PBMCs or a T cell subset sorted from them (not recorded which). This rearrangement joins TRBV28 to TRBJ2-2; D may correspond to TRBD1 or TRBD2 (5 bases each). This sequence originates from an adult woman who had mild COVID-19 (a few samples of this study predate the infection). Cell type and time point are not known. CDR3 DNA sequence: TGTGCCGTTCGGGACCAGAACACCGGGGAGCTGTTTTTT. Its translation is CAVRDQNTGELFF.